This TCR beta chain was profiled in a study of T cell responses to AZD1222 COVID-19 vaccine. The study's findings and limits: Breadth and depth of Spike-specific TCRs rose after two AZD1222 doses. AZD1222 recipients seropositive at baseline numbered only 5 or 6. Repertoire sampling was restricted to post-peak T cell response timepoints.

Germline CDR1 is MNHNY and CDR2 is SVGAGI (reference sequence). The J segment lost 7 bases and the V segment lost 5 bases, leaving 9 bases of the junction unmatched. The CDR3 contains 15 residues. As to this clone: Its cognate antigen is unknown.

Second doses were pooled across both intervals (about 4 or about 12 weeks). Clones were read by immunoSEQ multiplex PCR, and TCRdb kept only the in-frame ones, dropping some. The sample holds over 80,000 clones, approximately 91% seen once. This specimen was peripheral blood, taken 28 days after the second AZD1222 dose. This rearrangement joins TRBV6-6 to TRBJ2-2; 8 positions match TRBD2. The clonotype comes from an adult who received the AZD1222 COVID-19 vaccine. DNA for the CDR3: TGTGCCAGCAGTGACAGGACTAGCCGGGGCGGGGAGCTGTTTTTT. It specifies CASSDRTSRGGELFF.